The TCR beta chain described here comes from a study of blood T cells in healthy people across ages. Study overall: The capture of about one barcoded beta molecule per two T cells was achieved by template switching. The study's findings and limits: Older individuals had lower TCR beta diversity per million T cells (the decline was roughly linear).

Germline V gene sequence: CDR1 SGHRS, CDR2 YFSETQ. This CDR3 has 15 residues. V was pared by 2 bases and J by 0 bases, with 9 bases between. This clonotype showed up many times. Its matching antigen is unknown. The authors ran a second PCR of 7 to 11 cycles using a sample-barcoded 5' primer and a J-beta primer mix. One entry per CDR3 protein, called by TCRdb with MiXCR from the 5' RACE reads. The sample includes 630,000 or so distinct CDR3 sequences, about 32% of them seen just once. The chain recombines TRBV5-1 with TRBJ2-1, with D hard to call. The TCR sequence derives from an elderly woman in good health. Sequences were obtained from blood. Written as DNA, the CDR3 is TGCGCCAGCAGCTTCGAACAGAGCTCCTACAATGAGCAGTTCTTC. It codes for CASSFEQSSYNEQFF.